This passage covers 23 T cell receptor beta chains from one sample sequenced in a study of regulatory T cells in long-lasting Graves disease. The time point is: persistent/refractory GD, antithyroid drugs over 5 years with positive TRAb. RNA isolated from PBMCs was used to make the TCR library. Library construction for TCR beta used iRepertoire HTBI primers and Arm-PCR of CDR3 regions. TCRdb redid the calling of the multiplex PCR reads with MiXCR, one entry per CDR3 protein. The sample includes fewer than 400,000 distinct CDR3 sequences, around 21% of them seen just once. Sample: peripheral blood mononuclear cells (PBMCs), taken when the disease was refractory, from a patient treated with antithyroid drugs. The receptors were sampled from a female donor with Graves disease.

V gene TRBV7-9 combines with J gene TRBJ2-7; the D gene is possibly TRBD2 (6 bases). The CDR3 is 14 residues long. Trimming left V 8 bases short and J 0 bases short, with 14 bases between. CDR1 SEHNR and CDR2 FQNEAQ come from the germline V gene (reference sequence). The CDR3 DNA is TGTGCCAGCCTATCCGTCGGGAGCTCCTACGAGCAGTACTTC. Translation gives CASLSVGSSYEQYF. Full variable domain (missing parts from reference TRBV7-9 and TRBJ2-7): DTGVSQNPRHKITKRGQNVTFRCDPISEHNRLYWYRQTLGQGPEFLTYFQNEAQLEKSRLLSDRFSAERPKGSFSTLEIQRTEQGDSAMYLCASLSVGSSYEQYFGPGTRLTVT.

This clonotype was detected only a few times. This chain links TRBV20-1 with TRBJ2-7, with a possible D match to TRBD2 (6 bases). V lost 6 bases and J lost 0, with 12 bases in between. Germline lookup yields CDR1 DFQATT and CDR2 SNEGSKA (reference sequence). The length of the CDR3 is 13 residues. The CDR3 coding sequence is TGCAGTGCAACGGGACTCGACTCCTACGAGCAGTACTTC. It specifies CSATGLDSYEQYF.

This clonotype turned up a few times. This chain joins TRBV19 and TRBJ1-1; 8 bases map to TRBD1. CDR1 is LNHDA, CDR2 SQIVND, per germline (reference sequence). V gave up 10 bases and J gave up 3 bases; unmatched junction bases: 4. This CDR3 is built from 12 residues. The CDR3 loop reads CATLDRDTEAFF. In nucleotides, the CDR3 is TGTGCCACCTTGGACAGGGACACTGAAGCTTTCTTT.

There are many counts of this clonotype. The J gene is TRBJ2-4, the V gene TRBV28, with 8 nucleotides matching TRBD1. After removal of 6 bases from V and 0 bases from J, the junction contained 10 bases not matched to a gene. From germline, CDR1 is MDHEN and CDR2 SYDVKM. The CDR3 sequence is 17 residues long. The CDR3 here is CASSIVGQGLAKNIQYF. The CDR3 DNA reads as TGTGCCAGCAGCATAGTCGGACAGGGTCTAGCCAAAAACATTCAGTACTTC.

This clonotype has a handful of counts. This likely reflects a read error, since a far larger clone is one base away. The rearrangement uses TRBV5-1 and TRBJ2-4, with 8 nucleotides matching TRBD1. Germline V gives CDR1 SGHRS, CDR2 YFSETQ. CDR3 size: 18 residues. In nucleotides, the CDR3 is TGTGCCAGCAGCTTGTTAAGGGGGCAGGGGGCAGCCAAAAACATTCAGTACTTC. Its protein product is CASSLLRGQGAAKNIQYF. Full variable domain (outside the CDR3, taken from reference TRBV5-1 and TRBJ2-4): KAGVTQTPRYLIKTRGQQVTLSCSPISGHRSVSWYQQTPGQGLQFLFEYFSETQRNKGNFPGRFSGRQFSNSRSEMNVSTLELGDSALYLCASSLLRGQGAAKNIQYFGAGTRLSVL.

Many counts were recorded for this clonotype. This rearrangement joins TRBV20-1 to TRBJ1-1, with unresolved D. The V and J ends lost 1 base and 1 base respectively, with 10 bases between them. CDR3 length equals 14 residues. Germline CDR1 and CDR2: DFQATT and SNEGSKA (reference sequence). The CDR3 protein is CSARVLAKNTEAFF. CDR3 DNA sequence: TGCAGTGCTAGAGTCTTGGCTAAGAACACTGAAGCTTTCTTT.

This clonotype has at least ten counts. The CDR3 here is CSAQTIYEQYF. In nucleotides, the CDR3 is TGCAGTGCTCAAACCATCTACGAGCAGTACTTC. This chain uses TRBV20-1 with TRBJ2-7; D gene uncertain. V was shortened by 5 bases and J by 3 bases, with 8 bases between the two germline ends. This CDR3 is 11 amino acids long. Germline-derived CDR1 and CDR2 are DFQATT and SNEGSKA (reference sequence).

This clonotype was recorded at least ten times. The chain carries TRBV6-1 and TRBJ1-2; 7 bases fit TRBD1. CDR1 is MNHNS and CDR2 is SASEGT in the germline V gene. The CDR3 runs 14 residues. After removal of 5 bases from V and 5 bases from J, the junction contained 8 bases not matched to a gene. The CDR3 sequence: CASSTDDREYGYTF. The CDR3 nucleotides read TGTGCCAGCAGTACCGACGACAGGGAGTATGGCTACACCTTC.

This clonotype occurred many times. The chain is built from TRBV12-3 or TRBV12-4 and TRBJ1-1, with a possible D match to TRBD1 (6 bases). V gave up 8 bases and J gave up 1 base, with 14 bases separating them. This CDR3 has 14 residues. CDR3 residues: CASATGLGNTEAFF. The CDR3 coding sequence is TGTGCCAGCGCTACAGGGTTGGGGAACACTGAAGCTTTCTTT.

This clonotype showed up many times. The V call is TRBV30, the J call TRBJ1-2; 8 bases map to TRBD1. CDR1 and CDR2 from the germline V gene are GTSNPN and SVGIG (reference sequence). Trimming removed 0 bases from V and 3 bases from J; junction bases left unmatched: 6. The CDR3 is made up of 15 amino acids. For the CDR3, the DNA is TGTGCCTGGAGTGTTTCCGGGACAGGTGACTATGGCTACACCTTC. Protein sequence: CAWSVSGTGDYGYTF.

This chain links TRBV7-2 with TRBJ2-7; TRBD2 matches 7 bases. V shed 5 bases and J 5 bases; nucleotides not matched to a gene: 15. The CDR3 has 16 residues. CDR1 is SGHTA and CDR2 is FQGNSA in the germline V gene. The CDR3: CASSPESWGGVDEQYF. The CDR3 region has the DNA TGTGCCAGCAGCCCAGAGTCGTGGGGGGGTGTCGACGAGCAGTACTTC.

Comments on this clonotype: The junction and the germline gene differ at one end; a read error may be behind it. The chain is built from TRBV5-1 and TRBJ1-2; D is uncertain. The CDR3 runs to 13 residues. Germline loops: CDR1 SGHRS, CDR2 YFSETQ. In nucleotides, the CDR3 is TGTGCCAGCAGCCCACAGAATTACTATGGCTACACCTTC. It specifies CASSPQNYYGYTF.

The sample holds a few counts of this clonotype. The chain carries TRBV24-1 and TRBJ1-5; weak D call: TRBD1 (6 bases). V was trimmed by 7 bases and J by 3 bases, leaving 12 bases between them. There are 14 residues in the CDR3. Per the germline V gene, CDR1 is KGHDR and CDR2 is SFDVKD. CDR3 amino acids: CATSETGANQPQHF. CDR3 DNA sequence: TGTGCCACCAGCGAGACGGGGGCCAATCAGCCCCAGCATTTT.

The chain carries TRBV5-1 and TRBJ2-2, with TRBD1 matching 9 bases. V lost 3 bases and J lost 6; bases outside the gene matches: 6. The CDR3 is 15 residues long. The V gene's germline CDR1 is SGHRS and CDR2 YFSETQ. The CDR3 sequence: CASSSGQGRAGELFF. The DNA for the CDR3 is TGCGCCAGCAGCTCCGGACAGGGGCGGGCCGGGGAGCTGTTTTTT.

The chain has TRBV4-3 and TRBJ2-7; D remains unclear. Per germline, CDR1 LGHNA and CDR2 YSLEER. V was cut by 0 bases and J by 4 bases, with 10 bases left in between. The CDR3 consists of 14 residues. The CDR3 loop reads CASSQDRMGYEQYF. In DNA, the CDR3 is TGCGCCAGCAGCCAAGATAGGATGGGATACGAGCAGTACTTC.

This clonotype was counted many times. V and J are TRBV18 and TRBJ2-7, with unresolved D. V was shortened by 0 bases and J by 6 bases, with 9 bases between the two germline ends. This CDR3 has 13 amino acids. CDR1 and CDR2 from the germline V gene are KGHSH and LQKENI. The CDR3 sequence: CASSPPSSLEQYF. Here the CDR3 DNA reads TGTGCCAGCTCACCACCGAGTTCCCTCGAGCAGTACTTC.

V is TRBV6-9 and J is TRBJ1-6; D ambiguous. Trimming pared 3 bases from V and 7 bases from J, leaving 13 bases between. The CDR3 runs 15 residues. The germline V gene has CDR1 MNHGY and CDR2 SVAAGI. The CDR3 DNA reads as TGTGCCAGCAGTTACGTCCCGGGCCCCAATTCACCCCTCCACTTT. Its protein is CASSYVPGPNSPLHF.

This sequence joins TRBV7-3 and TRBJ2-7, with D tentatively TRBD2 (6 bases). The germline gives CDR1 SGHTA, CDR2 FQGTGA. V was clipped by 4 bases and J by 2 bases, with 24 bases between them. The CDR3 sequence is 18 residues long. CDR3 DNA: TGTGCCAGCAGCTCGCCGGGGGACGGGGGAGGTGAAGCCTACGAGCAGTACTTC. As protein: CASSSPGDGGGEAYEQYF.

This clonotype was observed a few times. The chain joins TRBV5-4 to TRBJ1-6; 8 bases agree with TRBD1. V trimming: 1 base; J trimming: 10 bases; junction bases outside the gene matches: 10. CDR3 size: 16 residues. Germline values: CDR1 SGHNT, CDR2 YYREEE (reference sequence). CDR3 in DNA: TGTGCCAGCAGCTTGATCCCGGACAGGGAGAAGTCACCCCTCCACTTT. The encoded protein is CASSLIPDREKSPLHF.

The chain is built from TRBV20-1 and TRBJ1-5; TRBD1 might be the D (6 bases). The ends were cut back, 3 bases at V and 5 bases at J, with 14 bases in the middle. The length of the CDR3 is 14 residues. CDR1 is DFQATT, CDR2 SNEGSKA, per germline (reference sequence). The chain's CDR3 is CSASRGRDYQPQHF. The DNA for the CDR3 is TGCAGTGCTAGCAGGGGCAGGGATTATCAGCCCCAGCATTTT.

Many counts were recorded for this clonotype. The rearrangement links TRBV27 to TRBJ2-7; D ambiguous. V lost 4 bases to trimming and J lost 0 bases, with 7 bases between them. The CDR3 has 13 residues. The germline gives CDR1 MNHEY, CDR2 SMNVEV (reference sequence). CDR3 DNA sequence: TGTGCCAGCAGTTCCTATAACTCCTACGAGCAGTACTTC. It yields the protein CASSSYNSYEQYF.

V is TRBV7-3 and J is TRBJ2-1; 10 bases match TRBD2. The CDR3 extends over 17 amino acids. J lost 7 bases, V lost 1 base, and 10 bases had no gene match. CDR1 is SGHTA, CDR2 FQGTGA, per germline. CDR3 sequence: CASSLSRAGGPGNEQFF. For the CDR3, the DNA is TGTGCCAGCAGCTTAAGTAGAGCGGGAGGGCCGGGAAATGAGCAGTTCTTC.

The V and J genes are TRBV20-1 and TRBJ2-7, with 8 bases fitting TRBD2. The J segment lost 0 bases and the V segment lost 1 base, leaving 5 bases of the junction unmatched. Germline CDR1 DFQATT, CDR2 SNEGSKA (reference sequence). CDR3 length: 15 residues. DNA for the CDR3: TGCAGTGCTAGAGGGTTAGCGGGGTCCTCCTACGAGCAGTACTTC. As protein: CSARGLAGSSYEQYF.